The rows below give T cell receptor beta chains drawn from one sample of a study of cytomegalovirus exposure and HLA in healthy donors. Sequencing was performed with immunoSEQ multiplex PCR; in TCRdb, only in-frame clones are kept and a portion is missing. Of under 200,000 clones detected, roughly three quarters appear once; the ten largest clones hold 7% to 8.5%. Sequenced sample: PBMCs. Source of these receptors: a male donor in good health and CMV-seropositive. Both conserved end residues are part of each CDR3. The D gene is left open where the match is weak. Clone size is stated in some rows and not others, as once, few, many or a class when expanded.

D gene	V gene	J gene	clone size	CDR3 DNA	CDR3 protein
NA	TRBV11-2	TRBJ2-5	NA	TGTGCCAGCAGCTTAGTGCGGCTTGAAGAGACCCAGTACTTC	CASSLVRLEETQYF
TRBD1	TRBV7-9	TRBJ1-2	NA	TGTGCCAGCAGCTTAGGGGACAGGGGGCCGACCTTC	CASSLGDRGPTF
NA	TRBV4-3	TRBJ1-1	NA	TGCGCCAGCAGCCAAGAGATCCGCGGTGGCCCTGAAGCTTTCTTT	CASSQEIRGGPEAFF
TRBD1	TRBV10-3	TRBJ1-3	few	TGTGCCATCAGTACAGGGGATCCTGGAAACACCATATATTTT	CAISTGDPGNTIYF
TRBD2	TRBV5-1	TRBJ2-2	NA	TGCGCCAGCAGCTTGGATCGTCTCGGCGGGGGGACCGGGGAGCTGTTTTTT	CASSLDRLGGGTGELFF
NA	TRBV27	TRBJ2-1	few	TGTGCCAGCCGGAGAGGGGGGGGCTACAATGAGCAGTTCTTC	CASRRGGGYNEQFF
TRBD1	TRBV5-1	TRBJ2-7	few	TGCGCCAGCAGCTCTTCCGGGACAGGGGGCTACGAGCAGTACTTC	CASSSSGTGGYEQYF
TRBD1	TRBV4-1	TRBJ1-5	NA	TGCGCCAGCAGCCAAGACTTGCGCAGGGGGCCCACCAATCAGCCCCAGCATTTT	CASSQDLRRGPTNQPQHF
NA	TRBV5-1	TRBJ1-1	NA	TGCGCCAGCAGCTCGATACAGGGAAATACTGAAGCTTTCTTT	CASSSIQGNTEAFF
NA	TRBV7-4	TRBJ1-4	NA	TGTGCCAGCAGCTTAAAGGGGCCCTGGGGAGGGACCTACCGGGGAAAACTGTTTTTT	CASSLKGPWGGTYRGKLFF
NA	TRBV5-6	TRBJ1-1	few	TGTGCCAGCAGCTTGGGCGGATATGAAGCTTTCTTT	CASSLGGYEAFF
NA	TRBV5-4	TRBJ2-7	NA	TGTGCCAGCAGCTTGGCCGACAGGTTAGAGCAGTACTTC	CASSLADRLEQYF
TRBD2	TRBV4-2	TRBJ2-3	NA	TGTGCCAGCAGCCAAGACCTAGCGGGGTCAGATACGCAGTATTTT	CASSQDLAGSDTQYF
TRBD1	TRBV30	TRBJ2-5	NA	TGTGCCTGGAGCCAAACAGGGGTGGGAGAGACCCAGTACTTC	CAWSQTGVGETQYF
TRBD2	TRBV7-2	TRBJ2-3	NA	TGTGCCAGCAGCCGAGCGGGGGCAGATACGCAGTATTTT	CASSRAGADTQYF
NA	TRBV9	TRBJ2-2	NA	TGTGCCAGCAGCGTAGCTACGACCGGGGATACCGGGGAGCTGTTTTTT	CASSVATTGDTGELFF
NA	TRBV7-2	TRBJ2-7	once	TGTGCCAGCAGCCACCGGGACAACTCCTACGAGCAGTACTTC	CASSHRDNSYEQYF